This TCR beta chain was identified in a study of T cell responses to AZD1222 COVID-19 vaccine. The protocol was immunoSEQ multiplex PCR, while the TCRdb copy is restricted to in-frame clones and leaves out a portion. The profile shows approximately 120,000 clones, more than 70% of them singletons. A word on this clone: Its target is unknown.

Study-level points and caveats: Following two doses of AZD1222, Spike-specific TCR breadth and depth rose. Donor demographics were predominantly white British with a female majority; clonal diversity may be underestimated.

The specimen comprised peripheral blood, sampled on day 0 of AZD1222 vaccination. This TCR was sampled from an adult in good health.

The DNA of the CDR3 is TGTGCCAGCAGCTTAGATCCCTGGGACAGGGGGCGCCCCTACGAGCAGTACTTC. Its protein product is CASSLDPWDRGRPYEQYF. This chain uses TRBV11-2 with TRBJ2-7; 12 nucleotides align to TRBD1. Germline CDR1 SGHAT, CDR2 FQNNGV. Trimming removed 0 bases from V and 2 bases from J; junction bases left unmatched: 8. This CDR3 region has 18 residues.